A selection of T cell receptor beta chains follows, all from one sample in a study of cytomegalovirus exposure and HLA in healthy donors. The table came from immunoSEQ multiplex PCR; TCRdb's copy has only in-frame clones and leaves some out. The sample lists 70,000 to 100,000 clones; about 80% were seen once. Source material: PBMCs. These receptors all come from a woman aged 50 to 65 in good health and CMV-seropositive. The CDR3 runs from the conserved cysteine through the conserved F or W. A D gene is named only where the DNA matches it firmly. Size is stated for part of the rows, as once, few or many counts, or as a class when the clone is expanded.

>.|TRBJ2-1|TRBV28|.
CASSLLSSANEQFF
TGTGCCAGCAGTTTATTATCTAGCGCGAATGAGCAGTTCTTC
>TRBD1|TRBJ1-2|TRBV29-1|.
CSVEGQGNYGYTF
TGCAGCGTCGAGGGACAGGGAAACTATGGCTACACCTTC
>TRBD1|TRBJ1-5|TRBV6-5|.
CASNLQGRHQPQHF
TGTGCCAGCAACCTACAGGGGCGACATCAGCCCCAGCATTTT
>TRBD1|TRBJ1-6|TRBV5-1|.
CASSLQGAEVSPLHF
TGCGCCAGCAGCTTGCAGGGGGCTGAGGTGTCACCCCTCCACTTT
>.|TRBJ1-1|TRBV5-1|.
CASFGRGNTEAFF
TGCGCCAGTTTCGGACGGGGTAACACTGAAGCTTTCTTT
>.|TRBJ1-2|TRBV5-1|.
CASSLAGFGSREANYGYTF
TGCGCCAGCAGCTTGGCGGGGTTCGGCAGCCGGGAAGCTAACTATGGCTACACCTTC
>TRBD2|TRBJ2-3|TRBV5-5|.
CASSLVGTRGDTQYF
TGTGCCAGCAGCTTGGTTGGGACTAGAGGAGATACGCAGTATTTT
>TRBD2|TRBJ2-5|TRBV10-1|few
CASSEASGGKETQYF
TGCGCCAGCAGTGAGGCTAGCGGGGGGAAAGAGACCCAGTACTTC
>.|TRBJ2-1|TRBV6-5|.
CASSYPTGNEQFF
TGTGCCAGCAGTTACCCCACGGGCAATGAGCAGTTCTTC
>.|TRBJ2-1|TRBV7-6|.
CASSLLTGEAGEQFF
TGTGCCAGCAGCTTACTAACGGGAGAGGCGGGTGAGCAGTTCTTC
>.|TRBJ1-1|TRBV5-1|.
CASSGGIQNTEAFF
TGCGCCAGCAGCGGCGGGATCCAGAACACTGAAGCTTTCTTT
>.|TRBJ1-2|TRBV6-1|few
CASSENRGGNYGYTF
TGTGCCAGCAGTGAAAACCGAGGAGGAAACTATGGCTACACCTTC
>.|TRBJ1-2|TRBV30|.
CAWSGPQDYPYGYTF
TGTGCCTGGAGTGGTCCCCAGGACTACCCTTATGGCTACACCTTC
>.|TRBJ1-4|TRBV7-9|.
CASSLGRTSNEKLFF
TGTGCCAGCAGCTTAGGGCGGACAAGTAATGAAAAACTGTTTTTT
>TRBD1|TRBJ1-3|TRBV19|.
CGSSPQGRNTIYF
TGTGGCTCTTCCCCACAGGGGAGAAACACCATATATTTT
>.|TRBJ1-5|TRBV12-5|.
CASGFGPRGDQPQHF
TGTGCTAGTGGTTTTGGTCCCAGGGGAGATCAGCCCCAGCATTTT
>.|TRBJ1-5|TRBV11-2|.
CASSFQPGQNQPQHF
TGTGCCAGCAGCTTCCAACCCGGACAGAATCAGCCCCAGCATTTT
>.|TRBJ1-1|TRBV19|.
CASSIATVADTEAFF
TGTGCCAGTAGTATTGCGACAGTCGCGGACACTGAAGCTTTCTTT
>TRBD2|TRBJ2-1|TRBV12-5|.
CASVPERGGSYNEQFF
TGTGCTAGTGTTCCAGAGCGGGGGGGTTCCTACAATGAGCAGTTCTTC
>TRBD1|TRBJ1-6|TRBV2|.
CASQNLQGSNSPLHF
TGTGCCAGCCAAAACCTACAGGGGTCAAATTCACCCCTCCACTTT
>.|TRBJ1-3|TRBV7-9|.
CASSLPAGNTIYF
TGTGCCAGCAGCTTACCAGCGGGAAACACCATATATTTT
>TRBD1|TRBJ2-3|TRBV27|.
CASRRQGRVTDTQYF
TGTGCCAGCAGGAGACAGGGAAGGGTGACAGATACGCAGTATTTT
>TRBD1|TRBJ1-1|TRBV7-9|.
CSSKATGMNTEAFF
TGTTCCAGCAAAGCGACAGGGATGAACACTGAAGCTTTCTTT
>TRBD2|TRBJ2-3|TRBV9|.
CASSRLGGNTDTQYF
TGTGCCAGCAGCCGTCTCGGGGGGAACACAGATACGCAGTATTTT
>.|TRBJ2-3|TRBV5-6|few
CASSPGLRSTDTQYF
TGTGCCAGCAGCCCGGGACTGAGGAGCACAGATACGCAGTATTTT
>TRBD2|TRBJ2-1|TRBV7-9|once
CASSPGLASGEQFF
TGTGCCAGCAGCCCGGGACTAGCGTCTGGTGAGCAGTTCTTC
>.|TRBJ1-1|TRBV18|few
CASSPLAQNTEAFF
TGTGCCAGCTCGCCGCTGGCACAGAACACTGAAGCTTTCTTT
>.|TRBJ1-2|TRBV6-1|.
CASSASLGGAVYGYTF
TGCGCCAGCAGTGCAAGCTTAGGAGGGGCGGTCTATGGCTACACCTTC
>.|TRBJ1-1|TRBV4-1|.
CASSQGGRLNTEAFF
TGCGCCAGCAGCCAAGGTGGCAGGCTGAACACTGAAGCTTTCTTT
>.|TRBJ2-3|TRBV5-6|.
CASSFEADTQYF
TGTGCCAGCAGCTTCGAGGCAGATACGCAGTATTTT
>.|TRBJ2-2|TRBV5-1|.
CASSPGTSGELFF
TGCGCCAGCAGCCCAGGGACTTCCGGGGAGCTGTTTTTT
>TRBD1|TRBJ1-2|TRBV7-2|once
CASSPQGVGYTF
TGTGCCAGCAGCCCACAGGGGGTTGGCTACACCTTC
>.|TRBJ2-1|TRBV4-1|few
CASSHDINNEQFF
TGCGCCAGCAGCCACGACATAAACAATGAGCAGTTCTTC
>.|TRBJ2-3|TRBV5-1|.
CASSLGTPFKADTQYF
TGCGCCAGCAGCCTAGGGACTCCTTTCAAGGCAGATACGCAGTATTTT
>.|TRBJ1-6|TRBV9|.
CASSPRLDNSPLHF
TGTGCCAGCAGCCCCCGACTGGATAATTCACCCCTCCACTTT
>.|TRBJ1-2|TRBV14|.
CASSQERQRPNYGYTF
TGTGCCAGCAGCCAAGAAAGACAGCGTCCTAACTATGGCTACACCTTC
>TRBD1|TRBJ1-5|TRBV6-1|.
CASSEQGGSNQPQHF
TGTGCCAGCAGTGAACAGGGGGGTAGCAATCAGCCCCAGCATTTT
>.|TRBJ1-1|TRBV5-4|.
CASSLGQLGTEAFF
TGTGCCAGCAGCTTGGGACAGTTGGGCACTGAAGCTTTCTTT
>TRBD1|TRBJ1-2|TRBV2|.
CASSEGQGYGYTF
TGTGCCAGCAGTGAAGGACAGGGGTATGGCTACACCTTC
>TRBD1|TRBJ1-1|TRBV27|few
CASSFAHRGGADTEAFF
TGTGCCAGCAGTTTCGCGCACAGGGGAGGCGCGGACACTGAAGCTTTCTTT
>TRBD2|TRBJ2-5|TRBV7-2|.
CASSLQSGRGGETQYF
TGTGCCAGCAGCTTACAGAGCGGGAGAGGTGGAGAGACCCAGTACTTC
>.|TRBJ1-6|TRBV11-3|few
CASSRRQANNSPLHF
TGTGCCAGCAGCCGGAGACAGGCGAATAATTCACCCCTCCACTTT
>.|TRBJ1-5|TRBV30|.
CAWRSRGGRGQPQHF
TGTGCCTGGAGGAGCCGGGGGGGAAGGGGTCAGCCCCAGCATTTT
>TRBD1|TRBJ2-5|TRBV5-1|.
CASSLIPTTGRQETQYF
TGCGCCAGCAGCTTGATCCCTACGACAGGGCGACAAGAGACCCAGTACTTC
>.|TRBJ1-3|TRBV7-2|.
CASSLGTGLSGNTIYF
TGTGCCAGCAGCTTAGGAACAGGGCTCTCTGGAAACACCATATATTTT
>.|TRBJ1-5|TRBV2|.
CASSDTGFVQPQHF
TGTGCCAGCAGTGACACAGGGTTCGTTCAGCCCCAGCATTTT
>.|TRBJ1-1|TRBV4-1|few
CASSQGAGDAFF
TGCGCCAGCAGCCAAGGGGCAGGGGACGCTTTCTTT